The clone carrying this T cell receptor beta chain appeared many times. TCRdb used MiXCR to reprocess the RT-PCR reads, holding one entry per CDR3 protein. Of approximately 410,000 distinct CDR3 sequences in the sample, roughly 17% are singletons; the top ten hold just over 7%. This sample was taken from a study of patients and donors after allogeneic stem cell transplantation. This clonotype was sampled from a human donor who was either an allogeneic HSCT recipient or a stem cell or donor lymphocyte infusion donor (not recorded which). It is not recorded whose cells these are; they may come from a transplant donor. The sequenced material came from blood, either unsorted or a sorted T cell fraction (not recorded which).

The CDR3 spells CASSLAPDSPLAKNIQYF. The CDR3 DNA sequence: TGTGCCAGCAGCTTAGCCCCGGACAGCCCACTAGCCAAAAACATTCAGTACTTC. The V and J genes are TRBV7-2 and TRBJ2-4, with D perhaps matching TRBD1 (6 bases). Trimming took off 0 bases at V and 0 bases at J, with 15 bases between the two ends. The germline V gene encodes CDR1 SGHTA and CDR2 FQGNSA. The CDR3 length is 18 residues.